A single sample gave rise to the 20 T cell receptor beta chains below, sequenced in a study of cytomegalovirus exposure and HLA in healthy donors. Clones were sequenced by immunoSEQ multiplex PCR, and TCRdb holds only the in-frame ones, with some missing. The sample holds tens of thousands of clones, approximately 93% seen once. The sample taken for sequencing was PBMCs. These receptors were taken from a woman aged 30 to 39 in good health and CMV-seropositive.

The chain employs TRBV4-3 and TRBJ2-7, with 8 positions matching TRBD1. CDR1 and CDR2 from the germline V gene are LGHNA and YSLEER. J was trimmed by 4 bases and V by 0 bases; bases with no gene match: 5. The CDR3 spans 15 residues. CDR3 sequence: CASSQEQGAWYEQYF. As DNA, the CDR3 is TGCGCCAGCAGCCAAGAGCAGGGGGCCTGGTACGAGCAGTACTTC.

V usage is TRBV14 and J usage is TRBJ2-2; the D gene is possibly TRBD2 (6 bases). Germline CDR1 is SGHDN and CDR2 is FVKESK. The CDR3 extends over 19 amino acids. V was trimmed by 5 bases and J by 2 bases, leaving 24 bases between them. Here the CDR3 reads CASSKRSPLAARNTGELFF. The CDR3 DNA is TGTGCCAGCAGCAAACGAAGCCCCTTAGCGGCCCGCAACACCGGGGAGCTGTTTTTT.

This clone was seen a single time. This sequence joins TRBV5-6 and TRBJ2-1, with 12 nucleotides matching TRBD2. V lost 0 bases to trimming and J lost 6 bases; unmatched junction nucleotides: 1. Germline V gene data show CDR1 as SGHDT and CDR2 as YYEEEE. The CDR3 is 15 residues long. The DNA for the CDR3 is TGTGCCAGCAGCTTGGGACTAGCGGGGGTCAATGAGCAGTTCTTC. It yields the protein CASSLGLAGVNEQFF.

The chain links TRBV7-6 to TRBJ2-5; D is perhaps TRBD2 (5 bases). Germline assignment: CDR1 SGHVS and CDR2 FNYEAQ. The CDR3 spans 15 residues. Trimming took 0 bases from V and 4 from J, leaving 12 bases between them. CDR3 sequence (DNA): TGTGCCAGCAGCTTAGCGTTCCGGGGTTTAGAGACCCAGTACTTC. The encoded protein is CASSLAFRGLETQYF.

The genes are TRBV28 and TRBJ2-7; 7 bases align to TRBD2. V lost 3 bases and J lost 2; bases outside the gene matches: 13. The CDR3 contains 17 residues. CDR1 MDHEN and CDR2 SYDVKM come from the germline V gene. CDR3 protein: CASSFWLAEPRAYEQYF. The CDR3 region has the DNA TGTGCCAGCAGTTTTTGGCTAGCGGAACCACGCGCCTACGAGCAGTACTTC.

The CDR3 loop reads CASSPTKGLAGLFLEQYF. The DNA for the CDR3 is TGTGCCAGCAGTCCCACGAAGGGACTAGCGGGACTATTCCTCGAGCAGTACTTC. The J gene is TRBJ2-7, the V gene TRBV28; 13 nucleotides agree with TRBD2. J was trimmed by 6 bases and V by 5 bases; bases with no gene match: 16. Germline CDR1 reads MDHEN; CDR2 reads SYDVKM. The CDR3 sequence is 18 residues long.

The chain uses TRBV28 and TRBJ2-5; TRBD2 might be the D (6 bases). The CDR3 totals 16 residues. The V gene's germline CDR1 is MDHEN and CDR2 SYDVKM. The V end was cut by 1 base, the J end by 7 bases, with 19 bases between. The CDR3 region has the DNA TGTGCCAGCAGTTTATACATGACGGGGGTTCGCGGGACCCAGTACTTC. Amino acid sequence: CASSLYMTGVRGTQYF.

The V gene is TRBV28, the J gene TRBJ2-7; TRBD2 matches at 9 bases. The V segment lost 7 bases and the J segment 0 bases; nucleotides outside the gene matches: 7. Germline assignment: CDR1 MDHEN and CDR2 SYDVKM. This CDR3 is built from 15 residues. In DNA form, the CDR3 reads TGTGCCAGCACCACCCCTAGCGGGAACTCCTACGAGCAGTACTTC. Translating it yields CASTTPSGNSYEQYF.

V and J are TRBV2 and TRBJ2-5; possible D gene TRBD1, 5 bases. The V gene lost 2 bases and the J gene lost 4 bases, with 8 bases spanning the gap. This CDR3 region has 13 residues. Germline V gene sequence: CDR1 SNHLY, CDR2 FYNNEI. The CDR3 DNA sequence: TGTGCCAGCAGTGAAAATAGGGGAGAGACCCAGTACTTC. This gives the protein CASSENRGETQYF.

This chain uses TRBV18 with TRBJ2-1; TRBD1 agrees at 10 bases. Germline lookup yields CDR1 KGHSH and CDR2 LQKENI. The CDR3 consists of 17 residues. J was trimmed by 8 bases and V by 3 bases; bases with no gene match: 13. DNA for the CDR3: TGTGCCAGCTCACCGTCTCGGACAGGGGGTATCGCGGATGAGCAGTTCTTC. This gives the protein CASSPSRTGGIADEQFF.

This chain uses TRBV6-5 with TRBJ1-4; D uncertain. The CDR3 consists of 15 residues. Trimming stripped 2 bases from V and 7 bases from J, with 14 bases between. Germline V gene sequence: CDR1 MNHEY, CDR2 SVGAGI. The CDR3 sequence is CASSYRGYRGEKLFF. In DNA form, the CDR3 reads TGTGCCAGCAGTTACCGAGGGTATAGAGGTGAAAAACTGTTTTTT.

The chain uses TRBV5-4 and TRBJ2-5; D gene uncertain. Trimming pared 3 bases from V and 0 bases from J, leaving 3 bases between. The CDR3 covers 12 residues. Per germline, CDR1 SGHNT and CDR2 YYREEE (reference sequence). The CDR3 spells CASSYNQETQYF. Here the CDR3 DNA reads TGTGCCAGCAGCTATAACCAAGAGACCCAGTACTTC. The variable domain in full, with the rest retrieved from reference TRBV5-4 and TRBJ2-5, is ETGVTQSPTHLIKTRGQQVTLRCSSQSGHNTVSWYQQALGQGPQFIFQYYREEENGRGNFPPRFSGLQFPNYSSELNVNALELDDSALYLCASSYNQETQYFGPGTRLLVL.

CDR3 sequence (DNA): TGCAGCGCACCCCCGCTGGGTGGGGGGGCGGGCGGGGAGCTGTTTTTT. Translating it yields CSAPPLGGGAGGELFF. The chain couples TRBV29-1 to TRBJ2-2; D is perhaps TRBD2 (7 bases). V was clipped by 7 bases and J by 7 bases, with 25 bases between them. The CDR3 length is 16 residues. CDR1 is SQVTM, CDR2 ANQGSEA, per germline.

The V call is TRBV7-2, the J call TRBJ1-5; D may be TRBD1 (5 bases). This CDR3 region has 13 residues. Trimming pared 1 base from V and 6 bases from J, leaving 7 bases between. Germline V gene lookup returns CDR1 SGHTA and CDR2 FQGNSA. The CDR3 nucleotides are TGTGCCAGCAGCTTAGGCAGGGTTCAGCCCCAGCATTTT. Encoded protein: CASSLGRVQPQHF. The variable domain in full, completed from reference TRBV7-2 and TRBJ1-5, reads GAGVSQSPSNKVTEKGKDVELRCDPISGHTALYWYRQSLGQGLEFLIYFQGNSAPDKSGLPSDRFSAERTGGSVSTLTIQRTQQEDSAVYLCASSLGRVQPQHFGDGTRLSIL.

The chain carries TRBV27 and TRBJ1-1; D remains unclear. Trimming shortened V by 5 bases and J by 1 base, and 17 bases separated the two germline ends. The CDR3 sequence is 16 residues long. Germline V gene data show CDR1 as MNHEY and CDR2 as SMNVEV (reference sequence). The CDR3 sequence is CASSTLWSGENTEAFF. In nucleotides, the CDR3 is TGTGCCAGCAGTACGCTCTGGAGTGGCGAGAACACTGAAGCTTTCTTT.

The chain employs TRBV7-9 and TRBJ2-1, with TRBD2 identical over 10 bases. Per the germline V gene, CDR1 is SEHNR and CDR2 is FQNEAQ (reference sequence). V dropped 5 bases and J dropped 3; count of bases not matched to a gene: 7. This CDR3 comprises 16 residues. CDR3 sequence (DNA): TGTGCCAGCAGCCCCCCCGGGACTAGCGACTACAATGAGCAGTTCTTC. Translation: CASSPPGTSDYNEQFF.

The V and J genes are TRBV5-6 and TRBJ2-4; 8 bases are a match to TRBD2. Germline assignment: CDR1 SGHDT and CDR2 YYEEEE. Unmatched junction bases numbered 13, after V lost 4 bases and J lost 4 bases. The CDR3 sequence is 17 residues long. The CDR3 sequence: CASSPVGVAGKKNIQYF. The CDR3 coding sequence is TGTGCCAGCAGCCCGGTCGGTGTAGCGGGGAAAAAAAACATTCAGTACTTC.

The chain employs TRBV15 and TRBJ2-2; D gene uncertain. V gave up 3 bases and J gave up 6 bases, with 20 bases separating them. The germline V gene has CDR1 LNHNV and CDR2 YYDKDF (reference sequence). The CDR3 runs 17 residues. CDR3 DNA sequence: TGTGCCACCAGCAGCGGGTTGTTAGTATCTCGGGCCGGGGAGCTGTTTTTT. Its translation is CATSSGLLVSRAGELFF.

V gene TRBV7-2 combines with J gene TRBJ1-2; TRBD1 matches 8 bases. V lost 5 bases to trimming and J lost 5 bases; unmatched junction nucleotides: 10. Looked up from germline, CDR1 is SGHTA and CDR2 is FQGNSA. This CDR3 region has 15 residues. In DNA, the CDR3 is TGTGCCAGCAGCGACGCCCCAGGGGGCGCGTATGGCTACACCTTC. Protein product: CASSDAPGGAYGYTF.

CDR3 bases: TGTGCCAGCAGTTCCCCAGGGGATCGTAAAGCTTTCTTT. It yields the protein CASSSPGDRKAFF. The gene calls are TRBV28 and TRBJ1-1; D perhaps matches TRBD1 (6 bases). Trimming removed 4 bases from V and 9 bases from J, with 15 bases in between. From germline, CDR1 is MDHEN and CDR2 SYDVKM. CDR3 size: 13 residues.